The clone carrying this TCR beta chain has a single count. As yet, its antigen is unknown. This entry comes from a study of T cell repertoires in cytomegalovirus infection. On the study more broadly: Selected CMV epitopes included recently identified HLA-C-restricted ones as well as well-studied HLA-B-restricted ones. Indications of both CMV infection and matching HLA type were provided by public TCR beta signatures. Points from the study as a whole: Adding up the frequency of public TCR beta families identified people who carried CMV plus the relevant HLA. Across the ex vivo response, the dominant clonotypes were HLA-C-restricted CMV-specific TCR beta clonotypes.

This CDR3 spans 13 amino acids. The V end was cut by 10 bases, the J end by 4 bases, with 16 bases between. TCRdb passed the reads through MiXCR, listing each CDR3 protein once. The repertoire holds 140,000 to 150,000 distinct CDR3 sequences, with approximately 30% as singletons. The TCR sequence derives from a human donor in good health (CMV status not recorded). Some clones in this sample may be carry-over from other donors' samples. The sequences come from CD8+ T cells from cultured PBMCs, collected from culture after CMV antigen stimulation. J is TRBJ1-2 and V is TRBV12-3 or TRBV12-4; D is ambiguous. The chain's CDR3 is CATVRREGYGYTF. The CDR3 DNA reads TGTGCCACCGTCCGACGGGAAGGCTATGGCTACACCTTC.